The rows below give T cell receptor beta chains drawn from one sample of a study of OX40 agonist ivuxolimab in advanced cancers. The protocol was immunoSEQ multiplex PCR, while the TCRdb copy is restricted to in-frame clones and leaves out a portion. The sample includes tens of thousands of clones, approximately 75% of them seen just once. Specimen: CD4+ or CD8+ T cells sorted from blood, collected in a trial of the OX40 agonist ivuxolimab. All receptors derive from an adult with an advanced solid tumor such as melanoma, head and neck, liver or kidney cancer. CDR3s include the opening cysteine and the closing phenylalanine or tryptophan. A D gene is named only where the DNA matches it firmly. Rows may omit the clone size; those that give it use once, few, many or a size class.

v_gene,j_gene,d_gene,abundance,CDR3aa,CDR3nt
TRBV11-2,TRBJ2-2,NA,few,CASLPGINTGELFF,TGTGCCAGCTTGCCGGGCATTAACACCGGGGAGCTGTTTTTT
TRBV11-2,TRBJ2-5,NA,NA,CASGRGPNQETQYF,TGTGCCAGCGGCCGGGGGCCCAACCAAGAGACCCAGTACTTC
TRBV28,TRBJ2-1,NA,few,CASSFRVSYNEQFF,TGTGCCAGCAGTTTCAGGGTCTCCTACAATGAGCAGTTCTTC
TRBV25-1,TRBJ2-3,NA,NA,CASSPSWGDTQYF,TGTGCCAGCAGCCCGTCTTGGGGGGATACGCAGTATTTT
TRBV19,TRBJ1-5,TRBD1,few,CATKRTGVNSNQPQHF,TGTGCCACAAAAAGGACAGGAGTAAATAGCAATCAGCCCCAGCATTTT
TRBV27,TRBJ1-4,NA,NA,CASSPPSGATNEKLFF,TGTGCCAGCAGTCCCCCCTCAGGGGCTACTAATGAAAAACTGTTTTTT
TRBV6-1,TRBJ2-2,NA,NA,CACSRSRNTGELFF,TGTGCCTGCAGTCGATCGAGGAACACCGGGGAGCTGTTTTTT
TRBV29-1,TRBJ2-7,TRBD1,NA,CSARDSPEYEQYF,TGCAGCGCACGGGACAGCCCGGAATACGAGCAGTACTTC
TRBV6-5,TRBJ2-1,TRBD1,NA,CASRNRQGIGKEQFF,TGTGCCAGCAGAAACCGACAGGGAATTGGGAAGGAGCAGTTCTTC
TRBV21-1,TRBJ1-2,NA,NA,CASSFRGVDRAYGYTF,TGTGCCAGCAGCTTCCGGGGGGTGGACAGGGCCTATGGCTACACCTTC
TRBV14,TRBJ1-1,NA,NA,CASSQTRTEAFF,TGTGCCAGCAGCCAAACGAGGACTGAAGCTTTCTTT
TRBV5-6,TRBJ2-3,TRBD2,NA,CASSSPSGAPQDTQYF,TGTGCCAGCAGCTCACCTAGCGGGGCCCCCCAGGATACGCAGTATTTT
TRBV18,TRBJ2-3,TRBD1,NA,CASSPTGAASTDTQYF,TGTGCCAGCTCACCCACAGGGGCCGCTAGCACAGATACGCAGTATTTT
TRBV10-3,TRBJ2-7,NA,NA,CAISPIKGVNEQYF,TGTGCCATCAGTCCGATCAAGGGGGTTAACGAGCAGTACTTC
TRBV7-2,TRBJ2-7,NA,NA,CASSWDPPYEQYF,TGTGCCAGCAGCTGGGACCCGCCATACGAGCAGTACTTC
TRBV10-3,TRBJ1-3,NA,NA,CAISGASVNSGNTIYF,TGTGCCATCAGTGGGGCCAGCGTGAACTCTGGAAACACCATATATTTT
TRBV19,TRBJ2-5,NA,once,CASGRGQETQYF,TGTGCCAGTGGGCGGGGCCAAGAGACCCAGTACTTC